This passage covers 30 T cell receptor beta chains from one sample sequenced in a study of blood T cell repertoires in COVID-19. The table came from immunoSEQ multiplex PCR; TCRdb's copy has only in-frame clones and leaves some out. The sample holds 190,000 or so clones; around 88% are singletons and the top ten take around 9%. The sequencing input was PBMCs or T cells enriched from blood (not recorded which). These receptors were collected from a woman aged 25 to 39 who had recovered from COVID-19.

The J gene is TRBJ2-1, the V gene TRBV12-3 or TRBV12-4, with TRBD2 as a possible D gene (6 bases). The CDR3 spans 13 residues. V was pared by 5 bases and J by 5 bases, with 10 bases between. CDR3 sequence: CASSRDLNNEQFF. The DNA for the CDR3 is TGTGCCAGCAGTAGGGACTTGAACAATGAGCAGTTCTTC.

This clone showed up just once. CDR3 protein: CASTRLAGGPTDTQYF. For the CDR3, the DNA is TGTGCCAGTACGCGTTTAGCGGGAGGACCCACAGATACGCAGTATTTT. This rearrangement joins TRBV19 to TRBJ2-3; 10 positions match TRBD2. Trimming removed 7 bases from V and 2 bases from J; junction bases left unmatched: 9. The CDR3 covers 16 residues. Germline V gives CDR1 LNHDA, CDR2 SQIVND (reference sequence).

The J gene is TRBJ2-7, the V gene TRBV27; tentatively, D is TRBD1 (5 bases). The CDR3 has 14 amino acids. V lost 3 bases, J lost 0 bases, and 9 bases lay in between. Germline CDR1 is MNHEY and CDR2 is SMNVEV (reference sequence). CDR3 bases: TGTGCCAGCAGTTTGGGCAGGGTCTCCTACGAGCAGTACTTC. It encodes CASSLGRVSYEQYF.

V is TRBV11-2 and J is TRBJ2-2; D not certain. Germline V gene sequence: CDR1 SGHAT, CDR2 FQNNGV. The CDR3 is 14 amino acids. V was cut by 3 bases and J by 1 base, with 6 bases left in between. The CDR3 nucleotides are TGTGCCAGCAGCTTGTTCAGGAACACCGGGGAGCTGTTTTTT. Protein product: CASSLFRNTGELFF.

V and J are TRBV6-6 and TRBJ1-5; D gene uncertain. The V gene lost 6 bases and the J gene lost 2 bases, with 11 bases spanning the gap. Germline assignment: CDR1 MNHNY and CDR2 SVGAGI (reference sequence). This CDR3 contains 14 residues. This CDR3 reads CASRTGGGNQPQHF. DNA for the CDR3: TGTGCCAGCAGGACGGGAGGCGGCAATCAGCCCCAGCATTTT.

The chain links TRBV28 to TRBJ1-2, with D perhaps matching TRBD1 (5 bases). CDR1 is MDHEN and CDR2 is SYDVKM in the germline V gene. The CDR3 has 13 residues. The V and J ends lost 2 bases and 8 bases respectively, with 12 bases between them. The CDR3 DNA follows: TGTGCCAGCAGTTTAGGGGGGAGAGGAGGCTACACCTTC. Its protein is CASSLGGRGGYTF.

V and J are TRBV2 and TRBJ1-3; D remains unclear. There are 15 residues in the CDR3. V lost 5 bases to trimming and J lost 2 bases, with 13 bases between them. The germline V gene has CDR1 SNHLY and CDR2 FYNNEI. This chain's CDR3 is CASSTSRKAGNTIYF. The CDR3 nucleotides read TGTGCCAGCAGTACTAGTCGTAAGGCTGGAAACACCATATATTTT.

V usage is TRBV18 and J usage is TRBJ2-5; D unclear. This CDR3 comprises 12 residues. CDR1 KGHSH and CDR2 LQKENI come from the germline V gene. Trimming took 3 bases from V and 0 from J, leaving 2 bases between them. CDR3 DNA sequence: TGTGCCAGCTCACCCAACCAAGAGACCCAGTACTTC. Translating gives CASSPNQETQYF.

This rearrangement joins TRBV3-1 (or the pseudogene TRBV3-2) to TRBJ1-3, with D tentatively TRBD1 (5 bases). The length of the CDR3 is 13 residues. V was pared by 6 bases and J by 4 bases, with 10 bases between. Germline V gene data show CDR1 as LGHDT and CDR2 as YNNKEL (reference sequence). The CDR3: CASRTDTGNTIYF. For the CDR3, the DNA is TGTGCCAGCAGAACGGACACAGGAAACACCATATATTTT.

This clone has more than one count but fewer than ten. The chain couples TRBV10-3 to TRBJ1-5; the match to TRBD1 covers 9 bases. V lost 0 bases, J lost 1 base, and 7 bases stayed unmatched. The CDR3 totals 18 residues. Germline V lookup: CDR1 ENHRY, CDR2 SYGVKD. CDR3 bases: TGTGCCATCAGTGAGTCCAAACCGGGACAGGGAAGCAATCAGCCCCAGCATTTT. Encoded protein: CAISESKPGQGSNQPQHF.

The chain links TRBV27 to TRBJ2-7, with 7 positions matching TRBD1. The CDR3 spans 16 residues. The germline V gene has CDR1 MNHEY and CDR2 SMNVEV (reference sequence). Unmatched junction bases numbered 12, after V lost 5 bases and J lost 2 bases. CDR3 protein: CASSLGGAGGTYEQYF. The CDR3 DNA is TGTGCCAGCAGTCTCGGTGGGGCAGGGGGAACCTACGAGCAGTACTTC.

CDR3 amino acids: CASSSSSVEDNEQFF. Here the CDR3 DNA reads TGTGCCAGCAGCTCTTCTAGCGTTGAGGACAATGAGCAGTTCTTC. The rearrangement links TRBV13 to TRBJ2-1, with D perhaps TRBD2 (6 bases). The length of the CDR3 is 15 residues. The germline CDR1 and CDR2 sequences are PRHDT and FYEKMQ (reference sequence). V gave up 4 bases and J gave up 5 bases, with 15 bases separating them.

The CDR3 is CASSLRDRGYNEQFF. Here the CDR3 DNA reads TGTGCCAGCAGCCTCCGGGACAGGGGCTACAATGAGCAGTTCTTC. The rearrangement uses TRBV5-6 and TRBJ2-1, with TRBD1 matching 10 bases. Germline V gene data show CDR1 as SGHDT and CDR2 as YYEEEE. V lost 4 bases, J lost 3 bases, and 4 bases stayed unmatched. The CDR3 has 15 residues.

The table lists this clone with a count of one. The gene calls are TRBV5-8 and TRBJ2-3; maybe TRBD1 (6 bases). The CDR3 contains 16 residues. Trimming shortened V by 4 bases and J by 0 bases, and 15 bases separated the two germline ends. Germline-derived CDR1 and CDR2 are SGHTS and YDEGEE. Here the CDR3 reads CASSPIDRHSTDTQYF. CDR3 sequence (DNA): TGTGCCAGCAGCCCCATAGACAGGCATAGCACAGATACGCAGTATTTT.

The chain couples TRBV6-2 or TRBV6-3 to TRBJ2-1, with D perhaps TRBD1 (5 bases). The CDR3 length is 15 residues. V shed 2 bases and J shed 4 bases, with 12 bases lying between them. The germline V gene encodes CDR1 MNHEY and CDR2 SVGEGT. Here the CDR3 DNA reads TGTGCCAGCAGTTACGATGGGGCTTGGTACAATGAGCAGTTCTTC. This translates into CASSYDGAWYNEQFF.

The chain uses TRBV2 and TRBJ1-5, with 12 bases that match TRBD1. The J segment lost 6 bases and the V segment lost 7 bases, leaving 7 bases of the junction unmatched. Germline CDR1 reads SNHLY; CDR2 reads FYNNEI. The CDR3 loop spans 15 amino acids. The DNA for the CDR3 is TGTGCCAGCAATTACCGGGACAGGGGGCGTCAGCCCCAGCATTTT. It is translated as CASNYRDRGRQPQHF.

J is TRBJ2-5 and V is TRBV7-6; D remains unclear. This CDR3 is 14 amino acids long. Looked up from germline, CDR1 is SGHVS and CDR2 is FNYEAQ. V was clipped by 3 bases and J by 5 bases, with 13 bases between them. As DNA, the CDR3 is TGTGCCAGCAGCTTCTTAGGCAGGAAGGAGACCCAGTACTTC. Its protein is CASSFLGRKETQYF.

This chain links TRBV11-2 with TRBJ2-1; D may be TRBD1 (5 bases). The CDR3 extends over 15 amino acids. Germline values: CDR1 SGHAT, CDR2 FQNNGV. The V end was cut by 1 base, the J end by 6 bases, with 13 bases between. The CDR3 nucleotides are TGTGCCAGCAGCTTAGTCAGGGTGGTGGTCAATGAGCAGTTCTTC. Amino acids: CASSLVRVVVNEQFF.

In nucleotides, the CDR3 is TGTGCCAGCATCGATCTGGGCGCGAACACTGAAGCTTTCTTT. Translation gives CASIDLGANTEAFF. The chain has TRBV6-6 and TRBJ1-1; no reliable D call. Trimming took 7 bases from V and 1 from J, leaving 13 bases between them. Looked up from germline, CDR1 is MNHNY and CDR2 is SVGAGI (reference sequence). The CDR3 contains 14 residues.

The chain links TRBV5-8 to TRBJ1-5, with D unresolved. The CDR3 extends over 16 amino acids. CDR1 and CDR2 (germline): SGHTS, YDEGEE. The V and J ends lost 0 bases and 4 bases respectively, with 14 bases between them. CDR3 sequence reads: CASSLDWQSYNQPQHF. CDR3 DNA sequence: TGTGCCAGCAGCTTGGATTGGCAGTCTTATAATCAGCCCCAGCATTTT.

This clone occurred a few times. CDR3 DNA: TGTGCCAGCAGCCCGCGGGGGGAAACCGGGGAGCTGTTTTTT. Protein sequence: CASSPRGETGELFF. The chain carries TRBV6-4 and TRBJ2-2; 8 bases agree with TRBD2. CDR1 MRHNA and CDR2 SNTAGT come from the germline V gene. This CDR3 region has 14 residues. With 6 bases clipped from V and 5 bases from J, the junction kept 5 bases outside the gene matches.

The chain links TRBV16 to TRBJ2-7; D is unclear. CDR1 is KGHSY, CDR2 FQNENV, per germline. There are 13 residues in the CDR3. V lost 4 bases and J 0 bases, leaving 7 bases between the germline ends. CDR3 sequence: CASSPQSSYEQYF. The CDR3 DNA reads TGTGCCAGCAGCCCACAAAGCTCCTACGAGCAGTACTTC. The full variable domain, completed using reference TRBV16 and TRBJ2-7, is GEEVAQTPKHLVRGEGQKAKLYCAPIKGHSYVFWYQQVLKNEFKFLISFQNENVFDETGMPKERFSAKCLPNSPCSLEIQATKLEDSAVYFCASSPQSSYEQYFGPGTRLTVT.

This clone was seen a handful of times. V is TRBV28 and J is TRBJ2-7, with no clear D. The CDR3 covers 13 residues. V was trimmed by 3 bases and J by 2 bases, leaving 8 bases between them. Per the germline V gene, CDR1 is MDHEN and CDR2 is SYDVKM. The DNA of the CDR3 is TGTGCCAGCAGTTTTGTGGAGCCCTACGAGCAGTACTTC. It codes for CASSFVEPYEQYF.

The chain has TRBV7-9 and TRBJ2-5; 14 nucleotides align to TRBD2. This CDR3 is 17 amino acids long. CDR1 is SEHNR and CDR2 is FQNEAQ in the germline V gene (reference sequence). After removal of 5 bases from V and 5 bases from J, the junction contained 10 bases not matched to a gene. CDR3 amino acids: CASSRGLAGDLRETQYF. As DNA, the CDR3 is TGTGCCAGCAGCCGGGGACTAGCGGGAGATCTGCGCGAGACCCAGTACTTC.

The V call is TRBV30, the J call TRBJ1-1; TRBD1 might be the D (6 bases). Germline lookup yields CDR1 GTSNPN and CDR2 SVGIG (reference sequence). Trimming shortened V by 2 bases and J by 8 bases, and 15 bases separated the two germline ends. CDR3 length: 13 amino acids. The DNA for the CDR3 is TGTGCCTGGAGTCCGGACAGCCGGACAGAAGCTTTCTTT. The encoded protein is CAWSPDSRTEAFF.

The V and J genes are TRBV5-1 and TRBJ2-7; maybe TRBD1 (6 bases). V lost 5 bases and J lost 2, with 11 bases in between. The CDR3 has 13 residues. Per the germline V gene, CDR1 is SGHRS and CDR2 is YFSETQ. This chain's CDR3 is CASRRQAPYEQYF. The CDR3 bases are TGCGCCAGCAGACGACAGGCCCCCTACGAGCAGTACTTC.

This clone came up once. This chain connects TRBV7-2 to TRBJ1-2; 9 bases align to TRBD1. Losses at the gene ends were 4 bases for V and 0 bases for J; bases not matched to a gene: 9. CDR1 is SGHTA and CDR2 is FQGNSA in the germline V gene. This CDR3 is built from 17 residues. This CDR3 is CASSSPDRGFPNYGYTF. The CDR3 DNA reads TGTGCCAGCAGCTCCCCGGACAGGGGTTTTCCTAACTATGGCTACACCTTC.

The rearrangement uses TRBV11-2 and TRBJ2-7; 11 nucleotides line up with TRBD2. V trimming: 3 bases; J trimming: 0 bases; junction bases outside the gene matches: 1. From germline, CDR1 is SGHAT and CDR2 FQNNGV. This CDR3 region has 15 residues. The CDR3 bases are TGTGCCAGCAGCTTGGGACTAGCGGACTCCTACGAGCAGTACTTC. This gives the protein CASSLGLADSYEQYF.

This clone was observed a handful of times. CDR3: CASSWTGTSGRVTGELFF. DNA for the CDR3: TGTGCCAGCAGCTGGACCGGGACTAGCGGGAGGGTCACCGGGGAGCTGTTTTTT. The chain combines TRBV7-8 with TRBJ2-2, with TRBD2 identical over 16 bases. CDR1 and CDR2 (germline): SGHVS, FQNEAQ. The trim removed 4 bases at V and 4 bases at J, leaving 6 bases unmatched. The CDR3 consists of 18 residues.

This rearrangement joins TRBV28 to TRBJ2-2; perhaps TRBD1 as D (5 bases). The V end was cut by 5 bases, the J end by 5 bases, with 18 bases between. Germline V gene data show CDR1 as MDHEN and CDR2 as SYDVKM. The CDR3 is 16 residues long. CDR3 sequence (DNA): TGTGCCAGCAGTAAAATTACATTGCGACAGACCGGGGAGCTGTTTTTT. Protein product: CASSKITLRQTGELFF.